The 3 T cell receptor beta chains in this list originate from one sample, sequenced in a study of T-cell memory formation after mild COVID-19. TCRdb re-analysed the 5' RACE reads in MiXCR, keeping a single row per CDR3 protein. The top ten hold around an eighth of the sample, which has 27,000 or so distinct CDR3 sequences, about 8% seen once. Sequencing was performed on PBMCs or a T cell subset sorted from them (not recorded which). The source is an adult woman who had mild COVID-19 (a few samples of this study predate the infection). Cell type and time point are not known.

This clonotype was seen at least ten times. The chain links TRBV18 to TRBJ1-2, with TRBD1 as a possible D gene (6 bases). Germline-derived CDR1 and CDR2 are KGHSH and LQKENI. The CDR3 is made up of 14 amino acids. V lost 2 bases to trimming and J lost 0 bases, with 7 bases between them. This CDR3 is CASSPGGPNYGYTF. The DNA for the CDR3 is TGTGCCAGCTCACCAGGGGGGCCTAACTATGGCTACACCTTC. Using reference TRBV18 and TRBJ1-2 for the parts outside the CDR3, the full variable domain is NAGVMQNPRHLVRRRGQEARLRCSPMKGHSHVYWYRQLPEEGLKFMVYLQKENIIDESGMPKERFSAEFPKEGPSILRIQQVVRGDSAAYFCASSPGGPNYGYTFGSGTRLTVV.

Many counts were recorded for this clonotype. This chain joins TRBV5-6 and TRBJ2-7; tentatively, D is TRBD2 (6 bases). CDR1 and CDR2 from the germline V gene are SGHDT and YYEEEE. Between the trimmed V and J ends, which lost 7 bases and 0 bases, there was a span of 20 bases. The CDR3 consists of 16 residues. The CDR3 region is CASSDPPGRISYEQYF. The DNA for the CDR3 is TGTGCCAGCTCCGATCCTCCCGGGAGAATCTCCTACGAGCAGTACTTC.

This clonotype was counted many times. The CDR3 is CASSLSGTGTLSNQPQHF. CDR3 sequence (DNA): TGTGCCAGCAGTTTATCGGGGACAGGGACTTTGAGCAATCAGCCCCAGCATTTT. The chain recombines TRBV27 with TRBJ1-5, with TRBD1 identical over 9 bases. This CDR3 spans 18 amino acids. The V gene's germline CDR1 is MNHEY and CDR2 SMNVEV (reference sequence). With V trimmed by 0 bases and J by 1 base, 7 bases remained unmatched.